These T cell receptor beta chains were read from a single sample in a study of TIL therapy for anti-PD-1-resistant metastatic lung cancer. Assay: immunoSEQ multiplex PCR; the TCRdb copy retains only in-frame clones and omits some. This table has more than 15,000 clones, about 80% appearing once. Source: blood, taken at baseline. Receptors originate from a person between 25 and 79 years old with non-small cell lung cancer. The CDR3 runs from the conserved cysteine through the conserved F or W. A D gene is named only where the DNA matches it firmly. Rows give clone size only sometimes, using once, few, many, or a class for an expanded clone.

CDR3 DNA | CDR3 protein | D gene | J gene | clone size | V gene
TGTGCCAGCAGCTCATGGGGGTTGGCGGGGGCGACTTACGAGCAGTACTTC | CASSSWGLAGATYEQYF | - | TRBJ2-7 | - | TRBV5-6
TGTGCCAGCAGCCTAAATACAGGGAGTACAGATACGCAGTATTTT | CASSLNTGSTDTQYF | - | TRBJ2-3 | - | TRBV7-2
TGTGCCAGCAGTTATGTAATAGCGGGAGGCACCTACAATGAGCAGTTCTTC | CASSYVIAGGTYNEQFF | TRBD2 | TRBJ2-1 | - | TRBV28
TGTGCCAGCAGCCAAGGAACGAGGACAGGGAGTGAAAAACTGTTTTTT | CASSQGTRTGSEKLFF | TRBD1 | TRBJ1-4 | - | TRBV3-1/TRBV3-2
TGTGCCAGCAGACTAGCGGGAGATACAGATACGCAGTATTTT | CASRLAGDTDTQYF | TRBD2 | TRBJ2-3 | - | TRBV2
TGCGCCAGCAGCCCCAGGAATAACTATGGCTACACCTTC | CASSPRNNYGYTF | - | TRBJ1-2 | - | TRBV5-1
TGTGCCAGCAGCTCGGGACTCCTCTACAATGAGCAGTTCTTC | CASSSGLLYNEQFF | - | TRBJ2-1 | - | TRBV7-7
TGCAGCGTTGACCAGGGGCCCAATTCACCCCTCCACTTT | CSVDQGPNSPLHF | - | TRBJ1-6 | - | TRBV29-1
TGTGCCAGCAGTGGACAGGGGGCTAGAAACACCATATATTTT | CASSGQGARNTIYF | TRBD1 | TRBJ1-3 | - | TRBV6-7
TGTGCCTGGAGTGTATTAACGAGGGGGGCTTCACCCCTCCACTTT | CAWSVLTRGASPLHF | - | TRBJ1-6 | few | TRBV30
TGTGCCAGCAGTGTAAGAAATTCTGGGGCCAACGTCCTGACTTTC | CASSVRNSGANVLTF | - | TRBJ2-6 | - | TRBV6-4
TGTGCCAGCAGCTTACACAGGGGCTACGAGCAGTACTTC | CASSLHRGYEQYF | TRBD1 | TRBJ2-7 | - | TRBV5-8
TGTGCCACCAGTGGGTGGGGACAGGGCAGCGGGGAGCTGTTTTTT | CATSGWGQGSGELFF | TRBD1 | TRBJ2-2 | - | TRBV24-1
TGTGCCAGTAGTATCCCGGGACAGGGAGAGACCCAGTACTTC | CASSIPGQGETQYF | TRBD1 | TRBJ2-5 | - | TRBV19
TGTGCCAGCAGTTTACATCAAATTGGCGAGCAGTACTTC | CASSLHQIGEQYF | - | TRBJ2-7 | - | TRBV6-5
TGTGCCAGCGACGACAGGGGAGACACCATATATTTT | CASDDRGDTIYF | TRBD1 | TRBJ1-3 | - | TRBV19
TGTGCCAGCTCACCTGCGACCGTGAACTATGGCTACACCTTC | CASSPATVNYGYTF | - | TRBJ1-2 | - | TRBV18
TGTGCCAGCAGCAGCACACGGGGAGGCACCGGGGAGCTGTTTTTT | CASSSTRGGTGELFF | - | TRBJ2-2 | - | TRBV7-7
TGTGCCAGCAGCTTAGCCCTAGCGCCTAGGGCCAATGAGCAGTTCTTC | CASSLALAPRANEQFF | - | TRBJ2-1 | - | TRBV7-6
TGTGCCAGCAGTGAAGGGAGCTCTGGGGCCAACGTCCTGACTTTC | CASSEGSSGANVLTF | - | TRBJ2-6 | - | TRBV6-1
TGTGCCAGTTGGGCAGGCGGCTATGGCTACACCTTC | CASWAGGYGYTF | - | TRBJ1-2 | few | TRBV18
TGTGCCAGTAGTCCACCCAAAGGGGACGGAATGCGTAATGAAAAACTGTTTTTT | CASSPPKGDGMRNEKLFF | - | TRBJ1-4 | - | TRBV19
TGTGCCAGCAAAGGGGTGTCACCCCTCCACTTT | CASKGVSPLHF | - | TRBJ1-6 | - | TRBV12-3/TRBV12-4
TGTGCCAGCAGTCCCTTCCTCGAGGGCCCCTACGAGCAGTACTTC | CASSPFLEGPYEQYF | - | TRBJ2-7 | - | TRBV27
TGCAGTGCTAGAATTGCTGAGCAGTTCTTC | CSARIAEQFF | - | TRBJ2-1 | - | TRBV20-1
TGTGCCAGCAGCCAAGAAGACAGAAGCTATGGCTACACCTTC | CASSQEDRSYGYTF | - | TRBJ1-2 | - | TRBV3-1/TRBV3-2
TGTGCCAGCAGTCTAGCGGGGCTTAACAATGAGCAGTTCTTC | CASSLAGLNNEQFF | TRBD2 | TRBJ2-1 | - | TRBV7-8
TGCGCCAGCAGGGCTGCGGGAGCTAACACTGAAGCTTTCTTT | CASRAAGANTEAFF | - | TRBJ1-1 | - | TRBV10-1
TGTGCCAGCAGTGAAGCGGGTCTGCTGGGGCCCGGGTCCCAGTACTTC | CASSEAGLLGPGSQYF | - | TRBJ2-5 | - | TRBV2
TGTGCCAGCAGCTTAAGTCGGACGGGACTAGCGTGGAACACCGGGGAGCTGTTTTTT | CASSLSRTGLAWNTGELFF | TRBD2 | TRBJ2-2 | - | TRBV11-3
TGTGCCAGCAGCGTATCCTTCACTAGCACAGATACGCAGTATTTT | CASSVSFTSTDTQYF | - | TRBJ2-3 | - | TRBV5-4
TGTGCCAGCAGTTTCTCCGACAGATCGTATAGCAATCAGCCCCAGCATTTT | CASSFSDRSYSNQPQHF | - | TRBJ1-5 | - | TRBV28
TGTGCCAGCAGCCTTAGGGCGGGGGCGGTGAGCAATCAGCCCCAGCATTTT | CASSLRAGAVSNQPQHF | - | TRBJ1-5 | - | TRBV13
TGTGCCAGCAGCCAAGATCTGAGACAGATTCAAGAGACCCAGTACTTC | CASSQDLRQIQETQYF | - | TRBJ2-5 | - | TRBV14
TGTGCCAGCAGTATTTATAGAGGGGCTTGGGGCTACGAGCAGTACTTC | CASSIYRGAWGYEQYF | - | TRBJ2-7 | - | TRBV5-6
TGTGCCAGCGTGCGGTCCACCTACGAGCAGTACTTC | CASVRSTYEQYF | - | TRBJ2-7 | - | TRBV28
TGCGCCAGCCTTCCGGGACCAGCCTACAATGAGCAGTTCTTC | CASLPGPAYNEQFF | - | TRBJ2-1 | - | TRBV5-1
TGTGCCAGTAGTATCCCGGGACTAGCGGGAGCAGATACGCAGTATTTT | CASSIPGLAGADTQYF | TRBD2 | TRBJ2-3 | - | TRBV19
TGTGCCAGTAGTCTACGGGACAGGGAAAATGAGCAGTTCTTC | CASSLRDRENEQFF | TRBD1 | TRBJ2-1 | - | TRBV19
TGCAGCGTTCTGAGGACCGACAAAAACATTCAGTACTTC | CSVLRTDKNIQYF | - | TRBJ2-4 | - | TRBV29-1
TGTGCCAGCAGTTTACTCGCCGAGCAGTACTTC | CASSLLAEQYF | - | TRBJ2-7 | - | TRBV6-2/TRBV6-3
TGTGCCAGCAGGGACAGGCTGAATCAGCCCCAGCATTTT | CASRDRLNQPQHF | TRBD1 | TRBJ1-5 | - | TRBV2